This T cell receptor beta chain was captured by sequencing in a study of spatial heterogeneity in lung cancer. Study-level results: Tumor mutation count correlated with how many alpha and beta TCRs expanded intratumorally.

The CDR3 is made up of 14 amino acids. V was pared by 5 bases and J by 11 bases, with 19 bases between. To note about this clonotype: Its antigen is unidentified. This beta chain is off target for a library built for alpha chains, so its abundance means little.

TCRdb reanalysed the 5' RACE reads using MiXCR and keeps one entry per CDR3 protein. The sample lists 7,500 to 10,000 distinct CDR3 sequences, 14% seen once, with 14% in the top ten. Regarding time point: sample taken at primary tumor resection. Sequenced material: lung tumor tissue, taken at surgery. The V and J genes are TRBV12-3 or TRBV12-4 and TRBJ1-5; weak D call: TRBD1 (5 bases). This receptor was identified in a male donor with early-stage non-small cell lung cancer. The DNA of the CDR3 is TGTGCCAGCAGTCGACAGAGGAGTGGACTTTCCCAGCATTTT. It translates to CASSRQRSGLSQHF.